The entry below gives a single T cell receptor beta chain sequence along with its context. Its antigen is unknown. No base-level quality is on record; no much larger clone is a single base apart. The data stem from a study of PD-1 blockade in classical Hodgkin lymphoma (dated by TCRdb to about 2020). About the investigation overall: Nivolumab dosing was 3 mg/kg intravenously every 2 weeks, continuing until either disease progression or unacceptable toxicity. A peripheral blood immune signature of response to PD-1 blockade in classical Hodgkin lymphoma was defined using TCR beta sequencing and CyTOF. Overall study results and their limits: Diversity was lower in patients who began nivolumab less than 1 year after ASCT, so these patients were left out of later analyses to avoid confounding by immune reconstitution. The study was restricted to a single clinical trial cohort, and the causes of repertoire differences, possibly disease activity or prior therapy, were left undefined. Baseline TCR diversity was reported to be lower in newly diagnosed patients than in healthy donors, and even lower in relapsed/refractory patients. Trial patients achieving complete response had baseline diversity similar to newly diagnosed patients, whereas partial responders and progressors had significantly lower diversity. A significant rise by C4D1 was seen in CD4+ but not CD8+ TCR diversity (p=0.0027 vs p=0.16), with the rise being most apparent in complete responders (p=0.02).

The Qiagen DNeasy kit was used to extract genomic DNA both from unsorted PBMCs and from the negatively selected CD4+ and CD8+ fractions. TCR beta CDR3 regions were subjected to amplification by immunoSEQ multiplex PCR with primers that anneal to V and J segments. A synthetic immune receptor repertoire was used to minimize amplification bias, and remaining bias was computationally removed after sequencing. The authors' pipeline ran thus. Custom Python scripts were used to quantify repertoire diversity as the Shannon entropy index. Unsorted, CD4+ and CD8+ repertoires were analyzed separately, except in combined analyses where CD4+ and CD8+ sequences were merged in silico. A clone counted as expanded when the clone's frequency after treatment rose at least 2-fold relative to C1D1, and clones undetected at baseline were given a pseudocount of 0.5. Singleton clones were defined as clones with 0 or 1 copy at C1D1, and non-singleton clones were defined as clones with 2 or more copies. Clones expanded in unsorted samples were labelled as CD4+, CD8+ or unknown by matching protein sequences in sorted samples from the same patient. Diversity changes from C1D1 to C4D1 were tested in paired samples using Wilcoxon tests. What TCRdb holds here is the immuneACCESS table cut down to in-frame rearrangements. Part of the clones is not present; checked against another copy, under half of the missing clones reflect an unresolved V gene, and the others are unexplained. That table is the source of V, J and clone size, and D and trimming were worked out from the DNA. The sample records tens of thousands of clones, around 87% of which are singletons. Clones ranked in the top ten supply about 14% of the sample.

Reading from cysteine to phenylalanine, the CDR3 counts 13 amino acids. The kept DNA is CDR3 alone, 39 bases in frame from the first base. From a lookup of the germline V gene, CDR1 and CDR2 are SQVTM and ANQGSEA. V is reduced by 4 bases and J by 0 bases, leaving a spacing of 7 bases between them. The label giving this sample's time point can be read as: cycle 4 day 1 (C4D1), after 6 weeks of nivolumab. Every trial patient had relapsed after autologous stem cell transplantation, and cohorts A, B and C differed in prior brentuximab vedotin exposure. The trial cohort included around 60 patients with relapsed/refractory classical Hodgkin lymphoma, and each patient had a best overall response of complete response, partial response or progressive disease. In the multi-cohort phase II CheckMate 205 trial, trial patients received single-agent nivolumab. An independent review committee assessed best overall response by applying the 2007 International Working Group response criteria. Trial PBMCs were collected just before the start of nivolumab (C1D1) and during therapy at cycle 2 day 1 and cycle 4 day 1. Peripheral blood was collected in 8 mL Vacutainer Cell Preparation Tubes, from which PBMCs were isolated by centrifugation and then cryopreserved.

This TCR was sampled from a human donor with classical Hodgkin lymphoma. Source: peripheral blood mononuclear cells (PBMCs), taken before the fourth cycle of nivolumab. Recombination joined TRBV29-1 with TRBJ2-1; too little of a D gene remains to name it. The CDR3 region: CSVGLLSYNEQFF. The DNA sequence is given as TGCAGCGTTGGGCTACTCTCCTACAATGAGCAGTTCTTC.